A single sample gave rise to the 8 T cell receptor beta chains below, sequenced in a study of blood T cells in healthy people across ages. The use of a sample-barcoded 5' primer and a J-beta primer mix characterized a second PCR of 7 to 11 cycles. TCRdb reanalysed the 5' RACE reads using MiXCR and keeps one entry per CDR3 protein. The sample holds more than 600,000 distinct CDR3 sequences; approximately 25% are singletons and the top ten take 9.4%. The same data also contributed to another study, on T cells of mothers and their children.

Material: blood. All receptors come from a boy between 10 and 17 years old in good health.

A word on this clonotype: The germline gene is not matched at one end of the junction; a read error may be the cause. The V call is TRBV29-1, the J call TRBJ2-7; D is unresolved. The CDR3 totals 12 residues. CDR1 is SQVTM and CDR2 is ANQGSEA in the germline V gene. The chain's CDR3 is CSVVADSYEQCF. As DNA, the CDR3 is TGCAGCGTTGTCGCCGACTCCTACGAGCAGTGCTTC.

The rearrangement joins TRBV29-1 to TRBJ2-1; 9 bases are a match to TRBD2. The V gene end was trimmed by 3 bases and the J gene end by 0 bases; junction bases not matched to a gene: 3. CDR1 SQVTM and CDR2 ANQGSEA come from the germline V gene. This CDR3 is built from 15 residues. The CDR3 here is CSVDASGVSYNEQFF. Written as DNA, the CDR3 is TGCAGCGTTGATGCTAGCGGGGTCTCCTACAATGAGCAGTTCTTC.

CDR3 sequence: CASSYSGSAPNYGYTF. The CDR3, as DNA: TGTGCCAGCAGTTACTCGGGTTCGGCTCCTAACTATGGCTACACCTTC. The chain is built from TRBV6-2 or TRBV6-3 and TRBJ1-2; D ambiguous. Trimming stripped 0 bases from V and 0 bases from J, with 11 bases between. This CDR3 has 16 amino acids. Germline V CDR1 and CDR2: MNHEY, SVGEGT.

This clonotype was seen more than once but under ten times. The chain links TRBV12-3 or TRBV12-4 to TRBJ2-1; D gene uncertain. Gene TRBJ2-7 matches the end of the DNA better, so the J call may be wrong. The CDR3 spans 11 residues. CDR3 DNA sequence: TGTGCCAGCAGCCTCCGATCCGAGCAGTACTTC. Translation gives CASSLRSEQYF.

This clonotype showed up just a few times. The V and J genes are TRBV29-1 and TRBJ2-7; D remains unclear. The CDR3 sequence is 13 residues long. The germline V gene has CDR1 SQVTM and CDR2 ANQGSEA. Trimming removed 4 bases from V and 3 bases from J, with 13 bases in between. The CDR3 nucleotides read TGCAGCGTTGGACCAGGCGCGTTCTACGAGCAGTACTTC. Translated: CSVGPGAFYEQYF.

This clonotype was seen a handful of times. The chain links TRBV27 to TRBJ1-2; D is possibly TRBD1 (5 bases). The V gene lost 2 bases and the J gene lost 4 bases, with 11 bases spanning the gap. This CDR3 has 14 residues. The germline V gene has CDR1 MNHEY and CDR2 SMNVEV (reference sequence). In DNA form, the CDR3 reads TGTGCCAGCAGTTTACAGGGATTCGGCTATGGCTACACCTTC. Protein: CASSLQGFGYGYTF.

This clonotype was observed a handful of times. The chain employs TRBV7-2 and TRBJ1-3; D unclear. V was trimmed by 5 bases and J by 0 bases, leaving 8 bases between them. The CDR3 is 14 residues long. The V gene's germline CDR1 is SGHTA and CDR2 FQGNSA. For the CDR3, the DNA is TGTGCCAGCAGCCCGACTCACTCTGGAAACACCATATATTTT. Translated: CASSPTHSGNTIYF.

This clonotype turned up a few times. The gene calls are TRBV11-1 and TRBJ2-5; D may correspond to TRBD1 or TRBD2 (6 bases each). The CDR3 runs to 15 residues. Germline values: CDR1 SGHAT, CDR2 FQDESV (reference sequence). Trimming stripped 5 bases from V and 5 bases from J, with 18 bases between. The CDR3 nucleotides are TGTGCCAGCAGCATCTCGACGGGGGCCTGGGAGACCCAGTACTTC. It encodes CASSISTGAWETQYF.